The T cell receptor (beta chain) described here comes from a study of monozygotic twins with inflammatory bowel disease. Reanalyzing the 5' RACE reads, TCRdb keeps one entry per CDR3 protein, without DNA. With roughly 320,000 distinct CDR3 sequences in the sample, the ten largest clones hold over 5.5%. Germline V gene sequence: CDR1 DFQATT, CDR2 SNEGSKA (reference sequence). The CDR3 sequence is 11 residues long. The sequenced material came from blood. The receptor comes from a human donor with ulcerative colitis or Crohn's disease, or a healthy co-twin of an affected twin (not recorded which). The rearrangement uses TRBV20-1 and TRBJ2-7; TCRdb indicates TRBD1, and absent DNA this call remains unverified. The CDR3 is CSADTGYEQYF.